This T cell receptor (beta chain) was identified in a study of cytomegalovirus exposure and HLA in healthy donors. Germline V gene data show CDR1 as SGHAT and CDR2 as FQNNGV. This CDR3 contains 13 residues. Trimming pared 6 bases from V and 5 bases from J, leaving 12 bases between. As to this clone: Its matching antigen is unknown.

Findings and limits, study-wide: Among immune exposure information, only CMV serostatus was available. Researchers left out some V segments, among them TRBV6-2 and TRBV6-3, as indistinguishable.

PCR amplification relied on 60 Vbeta primers (plus 13 Jbeta primers). Assay used: immunoSEQ multiplex PCR; TCRdb lists only in-frame clones, some missing. In the table there are some 130,000 clones, less than 90% of which are singletons. The sequence was obtained from a man aged 40-49 years in good health and CMV-seronegative. The sample consisted of PBMCs. This chain joins TRBV11-2 and TRBJ2-3, with D possibly TRBD2 on 5 matching bases. The CDR3 region is CASSPVRGDTQYF. The CDR3 DNA follows: TGTGCCAGCAGTCCAGTCCGGGGAGATACGCAGTATTTT.